A single sample is the source of the 6 T cell receptor beta chains below, sequenced in a study of shared clonotypes between healthy human individuals. The protocol was immunoSEQ multiplex PCR, while the TCRdb copy is restricted to in-frame clones and leaves out a portion. The sample shows about a million clones, roughly 80% of them seen only once. Material for sequencing was memory CD4+ T cells sorted from blood. Subset described: CD45RA-negative fraction. The receptors come from a man aged 18 to 29 in good health.

V usage is TRBV4-1 and J usage is TRBJ2-2; D possibly matches TRBD1 or TRBD2 (5 bases each). This CDR3 has 16 residues. Trimming took 2 bases from V and 1 from J, leaving 11 bases between them. In germline, CDR1 is MGHRA, CDR2 YSYEKL. The CDR3 protein is CASSQRLGVNTGELFF. CDR3 nucleotide sequence: TGCGCCAGCAGCCAACGGCTGGGGGTGAACACCGGGGAGCTGTTTTTT.

V usage is TRBV7-8 and J usage is TRBJ2-2; possibly TRBD1 for D (5 bases). Germline V gene sequence: CDR1 SGHVS, CDR2 FQNEAQ. With 1 base removed from V and 4 bases from J, the gap between germline ends came to 16 bases. This CDR3 has 17 amino acids. The CDR3 is CASSLGTKVRGTGELFF. In DNA, the CDR3 is TGTGCCAGCAGCTTAGGAACGAAGGTTAGGGGCACCGGGGAGCTGTTTTTT.

V is TRBV6-1 and J is TRBJ1-1; no firm D call. Trimming pared 0 bases from V and 1 base from J, leaving 12 bases between. CDR1 is MNHNS, CDR2 SASEGT, per germline. The CDR3 covers 16 residues. The CDR3, as DNA: TGTGCCAGCAGTGAAGCGATTTGGCGGTCGAACACTGAAGCTTTCTTT. It yields the protein CASSEAIWRSNTEAFF.

The J gene is TRBJ2-3, the V gene TRBV7-2; 8 positions agree with TRBD2. The CDR3 length is 16 residues. After removal of 5 bases from V and 1 base from J, the junction contained 8 bases not matched to a gene. Per germline, CDR1 SGHTA and CDR2 FQGNSA. The CDR3 reads CASSRFSGVGTDTQYF. DNA of the CDR3: TGTGCCAGCAGCCGATTTAGCGGGGTGGGCACAGATACGCAGTATTTT.

V and J are TRBV6-1 and TRBJ2-7; maybe TRBD1 (5 bases). Germline loops: CDR1 MNHNS, CDR2 SASEGT. V lost 1 base and J 1 base, leaving 14 bases between the germline ends. The CDR3 is made up of 16 amino acids. CDR3 sequence: CASSEERRGASYEQYF. In DNA, the CDR3 is TGTGCCAGCAGTGAAGAGAGAAGGGGCGCTTCCTACGAGCAGTACTTC.

This chain joins TRBV5-4 and TRBJ2-5; possible D gene TRBD1, 7 bases. The CDR3 length is 13 residues. From germline, CDR1 is SGHNT and CDR2 YYREEE (reference sequence). V lost 6 bases and J 3 bases, leaving 12 bases between the germline ends. CDR3 sequence reads: CASKARGEETQYF. In nucleotides, the CDR3 is TGTGCCAGCAAGGCCAGGGGGGAAGAGACCCAGTACTTC.